This TCR beta chain was documented in a study of T cell responses to AZD1222 COVID-19 vaccine. Profiling relied on immunoSEQ multiplex PCR, and the TCRdb table lists in-frame clones only, not all of them. The profile shows 90,000 to 120,000 clones, around 87% of them singletons. This clone came up once. Its antigen is unknown. The V end lost 3 bases, the J end lost 0 bases, and 7 bases lay between the germline ends. In germline, CDR1 is SGHTA, CDR2 FQGNSA. This CDR3 spans 14 amino acids. Findings of the study overall: Among spike-specific TCRs, nearly half reportedly target unmutated variant regions. It was only six AZD1222 recipients who were seropositive at baseline. Spike regions recognized by vaccine-associated CD4 TCRs spanned the protein, led by 160-218 and 743-854.

The specimen comprised peripheral blood, sampled on day 0 of AZD1222 vaccination. This TCR was recovered from an adult in good health. The chain uses TRBV7-2 and TRBJ2-3; D remains ambiguous. In nucleotides, the CDR3 is TGTGCCAGCAGCTTGCGTCCTAGCACAGATACGCAGTATTTT. Protein: CASSLRPSTDTQYF. The whole variable domain, remainder taken from reference TRBV7-2 and TRBJ2-3, is GAGVSQSPSNKVTEKGKDVELRCDPISGHTALYWYRQSLGQGLEFLIYFQGNSAPDKSGLPSDRFSAERTGGSVSTLTIQRTQQEDSAVYLCASSLRPSTDTQYFGPGTRLTVL.